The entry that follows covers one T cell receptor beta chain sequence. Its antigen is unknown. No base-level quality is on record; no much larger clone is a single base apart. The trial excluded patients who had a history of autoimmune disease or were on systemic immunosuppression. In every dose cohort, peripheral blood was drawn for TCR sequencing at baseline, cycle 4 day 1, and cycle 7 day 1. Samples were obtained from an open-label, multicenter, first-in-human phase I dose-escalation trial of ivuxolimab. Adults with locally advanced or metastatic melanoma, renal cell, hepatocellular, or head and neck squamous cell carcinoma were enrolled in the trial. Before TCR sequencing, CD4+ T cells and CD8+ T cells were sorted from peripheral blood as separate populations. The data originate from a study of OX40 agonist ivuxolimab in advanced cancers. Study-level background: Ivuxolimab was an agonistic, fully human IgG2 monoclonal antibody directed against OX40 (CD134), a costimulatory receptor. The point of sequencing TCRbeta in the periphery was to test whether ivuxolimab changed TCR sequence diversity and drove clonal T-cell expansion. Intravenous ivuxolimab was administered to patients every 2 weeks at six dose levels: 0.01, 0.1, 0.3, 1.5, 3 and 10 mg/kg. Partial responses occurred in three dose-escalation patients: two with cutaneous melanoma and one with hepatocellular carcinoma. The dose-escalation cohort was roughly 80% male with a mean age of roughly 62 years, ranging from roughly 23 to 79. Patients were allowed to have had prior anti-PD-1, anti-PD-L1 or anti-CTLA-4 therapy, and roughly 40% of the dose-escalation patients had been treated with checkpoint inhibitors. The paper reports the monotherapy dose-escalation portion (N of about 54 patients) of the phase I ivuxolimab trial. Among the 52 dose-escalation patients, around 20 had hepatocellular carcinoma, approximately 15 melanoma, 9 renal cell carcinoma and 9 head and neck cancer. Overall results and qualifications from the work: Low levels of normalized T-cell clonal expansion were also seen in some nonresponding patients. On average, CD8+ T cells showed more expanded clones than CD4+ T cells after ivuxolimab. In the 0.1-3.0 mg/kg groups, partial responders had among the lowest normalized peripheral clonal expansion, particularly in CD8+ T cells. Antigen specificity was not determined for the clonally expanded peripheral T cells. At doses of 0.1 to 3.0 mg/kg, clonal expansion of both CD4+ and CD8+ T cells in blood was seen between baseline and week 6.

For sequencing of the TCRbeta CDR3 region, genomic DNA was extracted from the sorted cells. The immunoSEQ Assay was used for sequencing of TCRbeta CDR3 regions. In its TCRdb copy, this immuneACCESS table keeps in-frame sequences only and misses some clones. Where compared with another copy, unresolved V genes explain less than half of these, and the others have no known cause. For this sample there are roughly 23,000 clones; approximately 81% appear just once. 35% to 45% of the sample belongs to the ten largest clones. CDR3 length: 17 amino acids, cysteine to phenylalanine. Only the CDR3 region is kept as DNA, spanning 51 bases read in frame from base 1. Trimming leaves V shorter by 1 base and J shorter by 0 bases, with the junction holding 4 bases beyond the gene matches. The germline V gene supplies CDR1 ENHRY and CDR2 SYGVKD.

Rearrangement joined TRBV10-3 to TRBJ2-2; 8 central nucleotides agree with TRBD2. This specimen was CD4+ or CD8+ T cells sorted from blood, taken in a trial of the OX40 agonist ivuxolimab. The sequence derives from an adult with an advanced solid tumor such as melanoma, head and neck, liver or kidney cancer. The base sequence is TGTGCCATCAGTGAGTTACTAGCGGCCGCGAACACCGGGGAGCTGTTTTTT. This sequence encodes CAISELLAAANTGELFF.